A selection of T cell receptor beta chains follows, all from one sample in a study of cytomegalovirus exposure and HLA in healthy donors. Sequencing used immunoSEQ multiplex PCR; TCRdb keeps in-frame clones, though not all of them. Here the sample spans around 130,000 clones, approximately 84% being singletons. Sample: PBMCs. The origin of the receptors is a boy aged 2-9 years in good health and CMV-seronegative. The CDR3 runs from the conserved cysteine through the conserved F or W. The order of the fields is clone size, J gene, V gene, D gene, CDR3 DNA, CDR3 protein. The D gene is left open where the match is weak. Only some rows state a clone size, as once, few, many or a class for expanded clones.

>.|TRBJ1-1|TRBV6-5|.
TGTGCCAGCAGTTTAACGGCCCTCCAGGGGGAAGCTTTCTTT
CASSLTALQGEAFF
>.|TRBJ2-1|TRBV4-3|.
TGCGCCAGCAGCCAAGTAGGGGGGGGGCGCTACAATGAGCAGTTCTTC
CASSQVGGGRYNEQFF
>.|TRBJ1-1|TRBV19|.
TGTGCCAGTAGTATAGGACAGACAGTACAGATCACTGAAGCTTTCTTT
CASSIGQTVQITEAFF
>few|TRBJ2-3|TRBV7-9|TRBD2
TGTGCCAGCAGCTCCGGACTAGCGGAGAGCACAGATACGCAGTATTTT
CASSSGLAESTDTQYF
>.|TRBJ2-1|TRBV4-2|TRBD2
TGTGCCAGCAGCCCTAGCGGGGGGTCCTACAATGAGCAGTTCTTC
CASSPSGGSYNEQFF
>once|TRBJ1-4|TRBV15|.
TGTGCCACCAGCACCGACCTAGTTGCAACTAATGAAAAACTGTTTTTT
CATSTDLVATNEKLFF
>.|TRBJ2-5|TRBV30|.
TGTGCCTGGAGTGACCGGGACACCCCTTGGGGTATCGAAGAGACCCAGTACTTC
CAWSDRDTPWGIEETQYF
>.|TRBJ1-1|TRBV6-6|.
TGTGCCAGCAGTGAGGGTTTGAACACTGAAGCTTTCTTT
CASSEGLNTEAFF
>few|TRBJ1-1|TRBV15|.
TGTGCCACAAAGCCCCGCGCGGCTCTCTTTGAAGCTTTCTTT
CATKPRAALFEAFF
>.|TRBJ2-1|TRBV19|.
TGTGCCAGTAGTATAGGGGTTAGCCACTACAATGAGCAGTTCTTC
CASSIGVSHYNEQFF
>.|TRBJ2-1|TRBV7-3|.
TGTGCCAGCAGCCCCAGTCGGGAATCAATATACAATGAGCAGTTCTTC
CASSPSRESIYNEQFF
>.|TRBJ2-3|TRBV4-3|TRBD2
TGCGCCAGCAGCTCCGGGACTAGCGGCCACACAGATACGCAGTATTTT
CASSSGTSGHTDTQYF
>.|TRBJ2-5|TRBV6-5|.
TGTGCCAGCAGCCGGGACGCGGCCTGGGAGGCCCAGTACTTC
CASSRDAAWEAQYF
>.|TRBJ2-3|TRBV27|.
TGTGCCAGCCGGACGCGGGGGCTTAACACAGATACGCAGTATTTT
CASRTRGLNTDTQYF
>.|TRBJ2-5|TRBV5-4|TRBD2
TGTGCCAGCAGCTTGGGAGCGGGAGGGTTTTCAGAGACCCAGTACTTC
CASSLGAGGFSETQYF
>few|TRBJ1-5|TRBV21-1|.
TGTGCCGGCCCCACGACAGGGCGGGACAATCAGCCCCAGCATTTT
CAGPTTGRDNQPQHF
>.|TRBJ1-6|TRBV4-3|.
TGCGCCAGCAGCCAGGGCACCGGACAGAATAATTCACCCCTCCACTTT
CASSQGTGQNNSPLHF
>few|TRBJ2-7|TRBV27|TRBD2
TGTGCCAGCAGTGGGACCGGGGGGTACGAGCAGTACTTC
CASSGTGGYEQYF
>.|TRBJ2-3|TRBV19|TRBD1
TGTGCCAGTAGAACACAAGGACAGGGCAGCACAGATACGCAGTATTTT
CASRTQGQGSTDTQYF
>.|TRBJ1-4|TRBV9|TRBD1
TGTGCCAGCAGCGTAGCTACCGAGGGGGCTGGTAATGAAAAACTGTTTTTT
CASSVATEGAGNEKLFF
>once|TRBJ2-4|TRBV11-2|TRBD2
TGTGCCAGCAGCTCGGGGGTCGGGGGGTCCGACAAAAACATTCAGTACTTC
CASSSGVGGSDKNIQYF
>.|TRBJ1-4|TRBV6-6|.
TGTGCCAGCAGTTATCCCCGGGGTGGCAATGAAAAACTGTTTTTT
CASSYPRGGNEKLFF
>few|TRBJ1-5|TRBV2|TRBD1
TGTGCCAGCAAGGGGGCCAACAATCAGCCCCAGCATTTT
CASKGANNQPQHF
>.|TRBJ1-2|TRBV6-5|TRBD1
TGTGCCAGTAGTTGGAACAGGGGCGATGGCTACACCTTC
CASSWNRGDGYTF
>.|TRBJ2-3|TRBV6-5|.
TGTGCCAGCAGTTCCGTAGGTAGCGGATATGATACGCAGTATTTT
CASSSVGSGYDTQYF
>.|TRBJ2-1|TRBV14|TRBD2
TGTGCCAGCAGCAACCGAGGGACTAGCGGGAGGACCTCCTACAATGAGCAGTTCTTC
CASSNRGTSGRTSYNEQFF
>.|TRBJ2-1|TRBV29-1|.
TGCAGCGTTAGGGGGACCCACAGCAATGAGCAGTTCTTC
CSVRGTHSNEQFF
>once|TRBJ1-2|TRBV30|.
TGTGCCTGGAGTTGGCAGGATAACTATGGCTACACCTTC
CAWSWQDNYGYTF
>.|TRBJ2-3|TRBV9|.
TGTGCCAGCAGCCCTCCATCTAGAACAGATACGCAGTATTTT
CASSPPSRTDTQYF
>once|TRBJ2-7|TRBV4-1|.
TGCGCCAGCAGCCCTACCGCCGGGGTCTACGAGCAGTACTTC
CASSPTAGVYEQYF
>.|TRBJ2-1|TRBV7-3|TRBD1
TGTGCCAGCAGCTCCTCCGGGACAGGGGGCAGATCCTACAATGAGCAGTTCTTC
CASSSSGTGGRSYNEQFF